This TCR beta chain came from a study of CD8 T cells in Susac syndrome. cDNA came from about 0.5 to 1 ug RNA primed by random hexamers. The amplification used immunoSEQ multiplex PCR on TCR beta CDR3; it spanned 54 Vbeta and 13 Jbeta. TCRdb analysed the immunoSEQ multiplex PCR reads with MiXCR anew, one entry per CDR3 protein. This sample has some 300,000 distinct CDR3 sequences, with 85% found just once. The CDR3 has 13 amino acids. V lost 1 base, J lost 6 bases, and 9 bases lay in between. Germline V gene data show CDR1 as SGHDN and CDR2 as FVKESK. Sample: CD8+ T cells from PBMCs. The sequence was obtained from a human donor with multiple sclerosis. This rearrangement joins TRBV14 to TRBJ2-5; D call uncertain. The CDR3 DNA reads TGTGCCAGCAGCCAAGTCCTTGTTAAGACCCAGTACTTC. Amino acid sequence: CASSQVLVKTQYF.